These T cell receptor beta chains were read from a single sample in a study of Ad26.COV2.S vaccination and SARS-CoV-2 variants. Profiled with immunoSEQ multiplex PCR; TCRdb holds only in-frame clones, not every one. The sample lists some 290,000 clones; 70% to 90% were seen once. This specimen was peripheral blood, taken in a trial of Ad26.COV2.S vaccine versus placebo. The receptors here all came from a person aged 18 to 59 who received the Ad26.COV2.S COVID-19 vaccine or a placebo. Both conserved end residues are part of each CDR3. Each record gives: D gene, J gene, clone size, V gene, CDR3 DNA, CDR3 protein. A D gene is named only where the DNA matches it firmly. The size entry is marked missing in some rows and otherwise reads once, few, many or a size class.

. | TRBJ2-3 | . | TRBV2 | TGTGCCAGCAGTGAAGCGACCGTAGCGACTAGCACAGATACGCAGTATTTT | CASSEATVATSTDTQYF
TRBD2 | TRBJ2-5 | . | TRBV5-1 | TGCGCCAGCAGCCCCCTGGCGGGGGGGGAGACCCAGTACTTC | CASSPLAGGETQYF
TRBD1 | TRBJ2-3 | . | TRBV30 | TGTGCCTGGAGTTCCGGGACAGGGGGCCTCACAGATACGCAGTATTTT | CAWSSGTGGLTDTQYF
. | TRBJ2-3 | . | TRBV27 | TGTGCCAGCAGTTTCATCCGAACTAGCACAGATACGCAGTATTTT | CASSFIRTSTDTQYF
. | TRBJ2-1 | . | TRBV11-3 | TGTGCCAGCAGCCCCTATGAAGCCTCCTACAATGAGCAGTTCTTC | CASSPYEASYNEQFF
. | TRBJ1-1 | few | TRBV2 | TGTGCCAGCAGTGAAGCGCTTCGAGGCGGTGAAGCTTTCTTT | CASSEALRGGEAFF
. | TRBJ2-2 | . | TRBV10-3 | TGTGCCATCAGTGATAAGAACGCACTTACGAACACCGGGGAGCTGTTTTTT | CAISDKNALTNTGELFF
. | TRBJ2-7 | . | TRBV29-1 | TGCAGCGTTCTCCAGCCCTTCGGGGCCCTTTCCACCTACGAGCAGTACTTC | CSVLQPFGALSTYEQYF
TRBD1 | TRBJ2-5 | . | TRBV7-9 | TGTGCCAGCAGCTCCAGGGGGCCGGAGACCCAGTACTTC | CASSSRGPETQYF
. | TRBJ2-6 | . | TRBV7-9 | TGTGCCGGCCAAGGCTCTGGGGCCAACGTCCTGACTTTC | CAGQGSGANVLTF
. | TRBJ1-1 | few | TRBV29-1 | TGCAGCGTCCATTCCGGGGTGTGGACTGAAGCTTTCTTT | CSVHSGVWTEAFF
TRBD1 | TRBJ2-5 | . | TRBV7-7 | TGTGCCAGCAGCCTCTCTGACAGGGGGCAGGGAGAGACCCAGTACTTC | CASSLSDRGQGETQYF
. | TRBJ1-1 | . | TRBV11-3 | TGTGCCAGCAGCTTACGCCGAGGGCAGGCGAACACTGAAGCTTTCTTT | CASSLRRGQANTEAFF
. | TRBJ1-1 | . | TRBV19 | TGTGCCAGTACCCCCGAATGGCCTCCGAACACTGAAGCTTTCTTT | CASTPEWPPNTEAFF
. | TRBJ1-2 | few | TRBV18 | TGTGCCAGCTCACCCGGTTTATTTAGGGCAACGGGCTATGGCTACACCTTC | CASSPGLFRATGYGYTF
TRBD1 | TRBJ1-4 | . | TRBV6-6 | TGTGCCAGCAGTTACTCGGTTTCAGGGGGGAATGAAAAACTGTTTTTT | CASSYSVSGGNEKLFF
TRBD2 | TRBJ2-3 | . | TRBV5-1 | TGCGCCAGCAGCTTGGAGGGACTAGACCCAGATACGCAGTATTTT | CASSLEGLDPDTQYF
TRBD1 | TRBJ1-1 | few | TRBV12-5 | TGTGCTAGTGGTACCGAACAGGGGGAGGTTTTCTTT | CASGTEQGEVFF
TRBD1 | TRBJ2-7 | . | TRBV19 | TGTGCCAGTAGTACCAGACAGGGGGCGCGAGACGAGCAGTACTTC | CASSTRQGARDEQYF
TRBD2 | TRBJ2-1 | . | TRBV6-5 | TGTGCCAGCAGTTACGAGGGACTAGCCTACAATGAGCAGTTCTTC | CASSYEGLAYNEQFF
TRBD1 | TRBJ2-1 | . | TRBV19 | TGTGCCAGTAGTACCCGACAGGGGGCAGGCAATGAGCAGTTCTTC | CASSTRQGAGNEQFF
. | TRBJ1-3 | . | TRBV9 | TGTGCCAGCAGCGCGACACTCTCTGGAAACACCATATATTTT | CASSATLSGNTIYF
. | TRBJ2-2 | . | TRBV7-2 | TGTGCCAGCAGCTTAGCGCTGGGGACCGGGGAGCTGTTTTTT | CASSLALGTGELFF
TRBD1 | TRBJ2-1 | . | TRBV19 | TGTGCCAGTAGTCTTGATGTGGGCAGGGGGTGGGATGAGCAGTTCTTC | CASSLDVGRGWDEQFF
. | TRBJ2-6 | once | TRBV20-1 | TGCAGTGCTAGTCCCCCGAGCGGGCAGGGGGCCAACGTCCTGACTTTC | CSASPPSGQGANVLTF
. | TRBJ2-3 | . | TRBV18 | TGTGCCAGCACACAAGGGGGCACAGATACGCAGTATTTT | CASTQGGTDTQYF
. | TRBJ1-1 | . | TRBV6-1 | TGTGCCAGCAGTGAACCCGGCAGTGAAGCTTTCTTT | CASSEPGSEAFF
. | TRBJ1-1 | . | TRBV12-3/TRBV12-4 | TGTGCCAGCATGCTAACAGCGTACACTGAAGCTTTCTTT | CASMLTAYTEAFF
. | TRBJ2-1 | . | TRBV20-1 | TGCAGGGGGAGCTCCTACAATGAGCAGTTCTTC | CRGSSYNEQFF
TRBD2 | TRBJ2-1 | . | TRBV3-1/TRBV3-2 | TGTGCCAGCAGCACCTGGGGGGAGGGAGGGTACAATGAGCAGTTCTTC | CASSTWGEGGYNEQFF
TRBD1 | TRBJ2-1 | . | TRBV28 | TGTGCCCTCCGGGACAGGCAGTACAATGAGCAGTTCTTC | CALRDRQYNEQFF
TRBD1 | TRBJ1-2 | . | TRBV29-1 | TGCAGCGTTGAAAGCGACAGGGGGCCATATGGCTACACCTTC | CSVESDRGPYGYTF
. | TRBJ2-5 | . | TRBV5-1 | TGCGCCAGCAGCTTGGGTCCTAGCGAAGAGACCCAGTACTTC | CASSLGPSEETQYF
TRBD1 | TRBJ2-1 | . | TRBV10-1 | TGCGCCAGCAGCGACGAGGGACAGGGGGAAAACAATGAGCAGTTCTTC | CASSDEGQGENNEQFF
TRBD1 | TRBJ2-1 | . | TRBV4-2 | TGTGCCAGCAGCCAAGATCCAGGACAGGTGGTCAATGAGCAGTTCTTC | CASSQDPGQVVNEQFF
. | TRBJ2-3 | . | TRBV7-2 | TGTGCCAGCAGCTTAAATGGGGCCGGGGATACGCAGTATTTT | CASSLNGAGDTQYF
TRBD1 | TRBJ1-3 | . | TRBV6-5 | TGTGCCAGCAGTTACTCGGGACAGCTATCTGGAAACACCATATATTTT | CASSYSGQLSGNTIYF
TRBD2 | TRBJ2-1 | . | TRBV2 | TGTGCCACCCGACCCCAGCGGGGGGGTTTCTCCTACAATGAGCAGTTCTTC | CATRPQRGGFSYNEQFF
. | TRBJ1-1 | . | TRBV14 | TGTGCCAGCAGCCAAGAATTCCCTGGCACGGGCGCTGAAGCTTTCTTT | CASSQEFPGTGAEAFF
TRBD1 | TRBJ1-3 | . | TRBV28 | TGTGCCAGCGCGGACAGGGCGCTGAACCTCTCCCCTGGAAACACCATATATTTT | CASADRALNLSPGNTIYF
. | TRBJ1-6 | . | TRBV18 | TGTGCCAGCTCACTCTCAACAGGGATCAATTCACCCCTCCACTTT | CASSLSTGINSPLHF
TRBD1 | TRBJ2-1 | . | TRBV27 | TGTGCCAGCAGTTTCGGGACAGGCAATGAGCAGTTCTTC | CASSFGTGNEQFF
. | TRBJ2-1 | . | TRBV7-9 | TGTGCCAGCAGCCCCAGCGGAACCTTTCACAATGAGCAGTTCTTC | CASSPSGTFHNEQFF
. | TRBJ1-1 | medium-sized | TRBV21-1 | TGTGCCAGCAGCAAGGAGGGACGGTGGTGGGGTCGGGCGTTGACATATGAAGCTTTCTTT | CASSKEGRWWGRALTYEAFF
TRBD2 | TRBJ2-3 | . | TRBV2 | TGTGCCAGCACCCCCGGACTAGCGGGGGGAGGTACGCAGTATTTT | CASTPGLAGGGTQYF
. | TRBJ1-4 | . | TRBV6-1 | TGTGCCAGCAGTGAACCTTACGGGATGGCTAATGAAAAACTGTTTTTT | CASSEPYGMANEKLFF
. | TRBJ2-7 | . | TRBV5-5 | TGTGCCAGCAGCGTCCGGGACATCTCCTACGAGCAGTACTTC | CASSVRDISYEQYF
TRBD2 | TRBJ2-3 | . | TRBV13 | TGTGCCAGCAGCACAACGCCGGGACTAGCCCTCCCAGATACGCAGTATTTT | CASSTTPGLALPDTQYF
. | TRBJ1-2 | . | TRBV7-9 | TGTGCCAGCAGCACCTCGCGAGGGCTTAACTATGGCTACACCTTC | CASSTSRGLNYGYTF